This T cell receptor (beta chain) was captured by sequencing in a study of T cells in Graves' hyperthyroidism and ophthalmopathy. V lost 4 bases and J lost 4; bases outside the gene matches: 4. This CDR3 comprises 15 residues. Germline V gives CDR1 KGHDR, CDR2 SFDVKD. Clinical symptoms, serum thyroxine and TRAb, thyroid ultrasound and orbital computed tomography together formed the diagnostic basis. Authors of the study amplified TCR beta CDR3 regions from RNA transcripts. Carried out on the TCR CDR3, a first-round RT-PCR used the HTBI primer set. TCRdb analysed the multiplex PCR reads with MiXCR anew, one entry per CDR3 protein. In the table there are 450,000 to 700,000 distinct CDR3 sequences, around 42% of which are singletons. This clonotype has ten or more counts.

The chain employs TRBV24-1 and TRBJ1-2; 11 positions match TRBD1. This clonotype was sampled from an adult woman with Graves' disease, either hyperthyroidism or ophthalmopathy (not recorded which). The source material was peripheral blood or thyroid tissue (not recorded which). Here the CDR3 DNA reads TGTGCCACCAGTGAGGGGGACAGGGGGGTCTATGGCTACACCTTC. It yields the protein CATSEGDRGVYGYTF.